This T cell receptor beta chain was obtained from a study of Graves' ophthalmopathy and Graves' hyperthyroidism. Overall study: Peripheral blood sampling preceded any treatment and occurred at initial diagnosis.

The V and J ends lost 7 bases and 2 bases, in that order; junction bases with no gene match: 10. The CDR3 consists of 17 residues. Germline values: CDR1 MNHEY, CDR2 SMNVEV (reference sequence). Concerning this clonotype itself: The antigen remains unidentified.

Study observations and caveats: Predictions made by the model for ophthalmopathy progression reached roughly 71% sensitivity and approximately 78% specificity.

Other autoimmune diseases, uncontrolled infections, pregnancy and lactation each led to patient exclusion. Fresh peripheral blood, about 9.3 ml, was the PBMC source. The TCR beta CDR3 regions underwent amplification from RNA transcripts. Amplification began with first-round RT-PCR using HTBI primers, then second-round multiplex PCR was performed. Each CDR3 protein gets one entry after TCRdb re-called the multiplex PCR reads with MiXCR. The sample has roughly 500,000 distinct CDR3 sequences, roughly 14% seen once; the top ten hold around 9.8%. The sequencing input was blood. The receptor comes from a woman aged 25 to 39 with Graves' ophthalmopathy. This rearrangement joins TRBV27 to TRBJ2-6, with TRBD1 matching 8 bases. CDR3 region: CASTTGTGTTGANVLTF. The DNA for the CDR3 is TGTGCCAGCACCACAGGGACAGGTACGACTGGGGCCAACGTCCTGACTTTC.